This TCR beta chain is from a study of monozygotic twins with inflammatory bowel disease. Study-wide results and caveats: IBD patients, compared with healthy twins, shared fewer clonotypes with others (especially with disease activity). Subtypes among T cells remained indistinguishable.

This CDR3 comprises 23 residues. Looked up from germline, CDR1 is SGHAT and CDR2 is FQNNGV. As to this clonotype: The antigen remains undetermined.

With the 5' RACE reads reprocessed, TCRdb shows one record per CDR3 protein and no DNA. The specimen's table records about 330,000 distinct CDR3 sequences. The chain combines TRBV11-2 with TRBJ2-2; TCRdb designates TRBD2, a call that cannot be tested without DNA. The clonotype originates from a human donor with ulcerative colitis or Crohn's disease, or a healthy co-twin of an affected twin (not recorded which). The sequencing input was blood. The CDR3 reads CASSLEVHRFSGRAVGSTGELFF.